The present TCR beta chain was sequenced within a study of T cell repertoires in cytomegalovirus infection. About this clonotype itself: Antigen specificity is unknown.

From the reads, TCRdb called clonotypes with MiXCR, one entry per CDR3 protein. Of about 830,000 distinct CDR3 sequences in the sample, about 30% were seen once. The CDR3 is 17 amino acids. With V trimmed by 3 bases and J by 0 bases, 10 bases remained unmatched. In germline, CDR1 is MDHEN, CDR2 SYDVKM. Here the sequenced sample was cultured CD8+ T cells from PBMCs, taken from culture after CMV antigen stimulation. The J gene is TRBJ2-5, the V gene TRBV28, with TRBD1 matching 7 bases. This sequence was found in a human donor in good health (CMV status not recorded). Some clones in this sample may be carry-over from other donors' samples. As DNA, the CDR3 is TGTGCCAGCAGTTTCCAGCCGGGACAGCGGTACCAAGAGACCCAGTACTTC. This gives the protein CASSFQPGQRYQETQYF.